These 6 T cell receptor beta chains came from one sample sequenced in a study of T cell responses to AZD1222 COVID-19 vaccine. The repertoire was sequenced with immunoSEQ multiplex PCR; TCRdb's copy has only in-frame clones and lacks some. The table has approximately 150,000 clones, roughly 92% seen once. Sequencing was performed on peripheral blood, taken 28 days after the second AZD1222 dose. The receptors come from an adult who received the AZD1222 COVID-19 vaccine.

This chain joins TRBV9 and TRBJ2-1; D unclear. CDR1 and CDR2 (germline): SGDLS, YYNGEE. The ends were cut back, 3 bases at V and 1 base at J, with 14 bases in the middle. The CDR3 loop spans 16 amino acids. The CDR3 DNA is TGTGCCAGCAGCGCCCGGTTAGGTTTTTCCTACAATGAGCAGTTCTTC. It encodes CASSARLGFSYNEQFF.

This chain connects TRBV7-6 to TRBJ2-7, with TRBD2 matching over 9 bases. Unmatched junction bases numbered 19, after V lost 5 bases and J lost 2 bases. CDR1 SGHVS and CDR2 FNYEAQ come from the germline V gene. CDR3 length equals 19 residues. The DNA for the CDR3 is TGTGCCAGCAGCACGCCAGGGATGACGAGCGGGAGGCCCACCTACGAGCAGTACTTC. It translates to CASSTPGMTSGRPTYEQYF.

The CDR3: CASSPQRQLFTGAFF. The CDR3 nucleotides read TGTGCCAGCAGTCCCCAAAGACAGCTCTTTACGGGGGCTTTCTTT. V usage is TRBV6-5 and J usage is TRBJ1-1, with D perhaps matching TRBD1 (5 bases). Germline V lookup: CDR1 MNHEY, CDR2 SVGAGI. The CDR3 covers 15 residues. Trimming left V 5 bases short and J 11 bases short, with 24 bases between.

The rearrangement joins TRBV12-3 or TRBV12-4 to TRBJ1-1; D is uncertain. CDR3 size: 13 residues. Trimming took off 5 bases at V and 2 bases at J, with 9 bases between the two ends. CDR3 amino acids: CASSPVLNTEAFF. The CDR3 DNA sequence: TGTGCCAGCAGTCCGGTATTAAACACTGAAGCTTTCTTT.

The chain carries TRBV18 and TRBJ1-1; the D gene is possibly TRBD1 (6 bases). The CDR3 is made up of 15 amino acids. V lost 0 bases, J lost 8 bases, and 16 bases lay in between. The germline gives CDR1 KGHSH, CDR2 LQKENI. The CDR3 DNA follows: TGTGCCAGCTCACCACCGTTGGGGGGCGCCCCGGAAGCTTTCTTT. Protein: CASSPPLGGAPEAFF.

The gene calls are TRBV28 and TRBJ2-3; 9 bases map to TRBD2. The CDR3 runs 18 residues. V trimming: 6 bases; J trimming: 4 bases; junction bases outside the gene matches: 17. Germline V CDR1 and CDR2: MDHEN, SYDVKM. CDR3 protein: CASSPLLLEREVSDTQYF. The CDR3 DNA reads TGTGCCAGCAGCCCCCTCCTTTTAGAGCGGGAGGTTTCAGATACGCAGTATTTT.